The entry below gives a single T cell receptor (beta chain) sequence along with its context. The data are from a study of blood T cell repertoires in COVID-19. Across the study: Acute and convalescent COVID-19 specimens originated in the United States, Italy and Spain. PBMCs, B-cell-depleted T cells, or T cells were the source of the cDNA or gDNA that made up the material.

Study processing details: Amplification of reference gene primers was used by the study to estimate nucleated cell counts. Data came from immunoSEQ multiplex PCR; TCRdb stores just in-frame clones and leaves some out. The V and J calls and clone size were taken over from that table, and D and trimming were inferred from the DNA. The sample has fewer than 150,000 clones, 78% seen once. The clonotype originates from a man between 65 and 85 years old with acute or convalescent COVID-19. Sample: peripheral blood.

The CDR3 DNA reads as TGTGCAACCGGGGGGAGATTGGGCAATCAGCCCCAGCATTTT. Translating gives CATGGRLGNQPQHF. The V gene is TRBV24-1, the J gene TRBJ1-5; a possible D gene is TRBD1 (5 bases). The CDR3 contains 14 residues. Germline-derived CDR1 and CDR2 are KGHDR and SFDVKD.